These T cell receptor beta chains were read from a single sample in a study of PD-L1 blockade in urothelial cancer. TCRdb's table, derived via immunoSEQ multiplex PCR, lists solely in-frame clones and lacks some. The profile shows roughly 44,000 clones, roughly 78% of them singletons. Sample: PBMCs, taken around atezolizumab (anti-PD-L1) treatment. The receptors originated from a man in his 70s with urothelial cancer. The CDR3 runs from the conserved cysteine through the conserved F or W. D genes are given only for firm matches. Clone sizes are given selectively: once, few, many, or a class where the clone is expanded.

v_call: TRBV5-1
j_call: TRBJ1-4
clone_size: -
d_call: -
cdr3_nt: TGCGCCAGCAGACCCAGGAACAATGAAAAACTGTTTTTT
cdr3_aa: CASRPRNNEKLFF

v_call: TRBV4-1
j_call: TRBJ2-7
clone_size: -
d_call: TRBD2
cdr3_nt: TGCGCCAGCAGCCAAGTTGCAGGGAGGGCCGGAGAGCAGTACTTC
cdr3_aa: CASSQVAGRAGEQYF

v_call: TRBV7-9
j_call: TRBJ2-3
clone_size: -
d_call: TRBD2
cdr3_nt: TGTGCCAGCAGCGGGGGGGTCAGGACAGATACGCAGTATTTT
cdr3_aa: CASSGGVRTDTQYF

v_call: TRBV7-6
j_call: TRBJ2-1
clone_size: few
d_call: TRBD2
cdr3_nt: TGTGCCAGCAGCTCCACTAGCGGGAGACTTGAGCAGTTCTTC
cdr3_aa: CASSSTSGRLEQFF

v_call: TRBV7-3
j_call: TRBJ2-6
clone_size: once
d_call: TRBD1
cdr3_nt: TGTGCCAGCAGCTCCGGACAGGGGGCAGCTGGGGCCAACGTCCTGACTTTC
cdr3_aa: CASSSGQGAAGANVLTF

v_call: TRBV29-1
j_call: TRBJ2-5
clone_size: -
d_call: -
cdr3_nt: TGCAGCGTGGGCCGCCAGGCGGAGACCCAGTACTTC
cdr3_aa: CSVGRQAETQYF

v_call: TRBV19
j_call: TRBJ2-5
clone_size: -
d_call: TRBD1
cdr3_nt: TGTGCCAGTAGTTCGGACAGGGCCAGCGGGACCCAGTACTTC
cdr3_aa: CASSSDRASGTQYF

v_call: TRBV25-1
j_call: TRBJ1-1
clone_size: -
d_call: TRBD1
cdr3_nt: TGTGCCAGCAGTGAAAGTAGGAACAGGGGAAACACTGAAGCTTTCTTT
cdr3_aa: CASSESRNRGNTEAFF

v_call: TRBV20-1
j_call: TRBJ2-3
clone_size: -
d_call: TRBD2
cdr3_nt: TGCAGTACACCAACCTCACTAGCGTTT
cdr3_aa: CSTPTSLAF

v_call: TRBV5-1
j_call: TRBJ1-5
clone_size: -
d_call: -
cdr3_nt: TGCGCCAGCAGCTTGGTCGGGGGATCTTCGGAGCCCCAGCATTTT
cdr3_aa: CASSLVGGSSEPQHF

v_call: TRBV6-1
j_call: TRBJ2-5
clone_size: -
d_call: TRBD2
cdr3_nt: TGTGCCAGCAGTGTACTAGCGGCCCAAGAGACCCAGTACTTC
cdr3_aa: CASSVLAAQETQYF

v_call: TRBV9
j_call: TRBJ2-1
clone_size: -
d_call: TRBD2
cdr3_nt: TGTGCCAGCAGCGTAGGTAGCGGGAGTTGGAATGAGCAGTTCTTC
cdr3_aa: CASSVGSGSWNEQFF

v_call: TRBV9
j_call: TRBJ1-2
clone_size: -
d_call: -
cdr3_nt: TGTGCCAGCAGCGTGCGGTCTCCGTATGGCTACACCTTC
cdr3_aa: CASSVRSPYGYTF

v_call: TRBV6-5
j_call: TRBJ2-1
clone_size: once
d_call: TRBD2
cdr3_nt: TGTGCCAGCAGATCTCCGGGACTAGGGAACAATGAGCAGTTCTTC
cdr3_aa: CASRSPGLGNNEQFF

v_call: TRBV23-1
j_call: TRBJ1-1
clone_size: few
d_call: TRBD1
cdr3_nt: TGCGCCAGCAGTCAATCCCACCGACAGGGGTGGGTCACTGAAGCTTTCTTT
cdr3_aa: CASSQSHRQGWVTEAFF

v_call: TRBV6-1
j_call: TRBJ1-1
clone_size: once
d_call: TRBD1
cdr3_nt: TGTGCCAGCTTCGACAGGGGTGGGGGAACTGAAGCTTTCTTT
cdr3_aa: CASFDRGGGTEAFF

v_call: TRBV5-1
j_call: TRBJ2-2
clone_size: -
d_call: -
cdr3_nt: TGCGCCAGCAGCTTAACAGGGAAGCGGGAAACCGGGGAGCTGTTTTTT
cdr3_aa: CASSLTGKRETGELFF

v_call: TRBV18
j_call: TRBJ1-1
clone_size: once
d_call: -
cdr3_nt: TGTGCCAGCTCACCAAGCGATTTCGAAGGCACTGAAGCTTTCTTT
cdr3_aa: CASSPSDFEGTEAFF

v_call: TRBV11-3
j_call: TRBJ2-3
clone_size: -
d_call: -
cdr3_nt: TGTGCCAGCAGCTTCGGAGGGAGCACAGATACGCAGTATTTT
cdr3_aa: CASSFGGSTDTQYF

v_call: TRBV27
j_call: TRBJ1-2
clone_size: -
d_call: -
cdr3_nt: TGTGCCAGCAGTGCCGGACCGGGATATAAGGGCTACACCTTC
cdr3_aa: CASSAGPGYKGYTF

v_call: TRBV7-2
j_call: TRBJ2-3
clone_size: -
d_call: TRBD2
cdr3_nt: TGTGCCAGCAGCTTCAGCGGGGGGGCGAGCTCTGGTACGCAGTATTTT
cdr3_aa: CASSFSGGASSGTQYF

v_call: TRBV7-8
j_call: TRBJ2-1
clone_size: -
d_call: -
cdr3_nt: TGTGCCAGCAGCTTATCCATAGGGCAGGGGGGCCATGAGCAGTTCTTC
cdr3_aa: CASSLSIGQGGHEQFF

v_call: TRBV5-1
j_call: TRBJ1-1
clone_size: -
d_call: -
cdr3_nt: TGCGCCAGCAGCCCTCGCTTAGGGGTTACGGGCACTGAAGCTTTCTTT
cdr3_aa: CASSPRLGVTGTEAFF

v_call: TRBV5-1
j_call: TRBJ1-5
clone_size: once
d_call: -
cdr3_nt: TGCGCCAGCAGCTTGGTTGGGGGGCAGCCCCAGCATTTT
cdr3_aa: CASSLVGGQPQHF

v_call: TRBV29-1
j_call: TRBJ2-1
clone_size: -
d_call: TRBD2
cdr3_nt: TGCAGCGTCGGGACTACTCTTCATACCTACAATGAGCAGTTCTTC
cdr3_aa: CSVGTTLHTYNEQFF

v_call: TRBV29-1
j_call: TRBJ2-7
clone_size: medium-sized
d_call: TRBD2
cdr3_nt: TGCAGCGTAGGGACTAGCGACTACGAGCAGTACTTC
cdr3_aa: CSVGTSDYEQYF

v_call: TRBV27
j_call: TRBJ2-7
clone_size: -
d_call: -
cdr3_nt: TGTGCCAGCGCCAGAGGGGGGGACTACGAGCAGTACTTC
cdr3_aa: CASARGGDYEQYF

v_call: TRBV30
j_call: TRBJ2-7
clone_size: -
d_call: TRBD1
cdr3_nt: TGTGCCGACTCGGACAGGGTACAAGGCGAGCAGTACTTC
cdr3_aa: CADSDRVQGEQYF

v_call: TRBV28
j_call: TRBJ2-7
clone_size: -
d_call: TRBD1
cdr3_nt: TGTGCCAGCAGCCCGGACAGGGTGCGCTCCTACGAGCAGTACTTC
cdr3_aa: CASSPDRVRSYEQYF

v_call: TRBV19
j_call: TRBJ1-3
clone_size: -
d_call: -
cdr3_nt: TGTGCCAGTAGTATAGAACCCAGCTCTGGAAACACCATATATTTT
cdr3_aa: CASSIEPSSGNTIYF

v_call: TRBV21-1
j_call: TRBJ2-7
clone_size: -
d_call: -
cdr3_nt: TGTGCCACCACCTATGGACTAGCGGGAGACCTCTACGAGCAGTACTTC
cdr3_aa: CATTYGLAGDLYEQYF

v_call: TRBV9
j_call: TRBJ1-3
clone_size: -
d_call: -
cdr3_nt: TGTGCCAGCAGCGTAGACTCCTCAGGGAAAACTGGAAACACCATATATTTT
cdr3_aa: CASSVDSSGKTGNTIYF

v_call: TRBV6-5
j_call: TRBJ2-7
clone_size: -
d_call: -
cdr3_nt: TGTGCCAGCAGTTACTCGAGTACAGTGGTTGTAAACGAGCAGTACTTC
cdr3_aa: CASSYSSTVVVNEQYF

v_call: TRBV10-3
j_call: TRBJ1-2
clone_size: -
d_call: TRBD1
cdr3_nt: TGTGCCATCACCAAGACAGGGGTCGGTGGCTACACCTTC
cdr3_aa: CAITKTGVGGYTF

v_call: TRBV2
j_call: TRBJ2-3
clone_size: -
d_call: TRBD2
cdr3_nt: TGTGCCAGCAAACAGACTAGCGGGACAACAGATACGCAGTATTTT
cdr3_aa: CASKQTSGTTDTQYF

v_call: TRBV5-1
j_call: TRBJ1-1
clone_size: -
d_call: -
cdr3_nt: TGCGCCAGCAGCCCAGGGGATCCCCGTGAAGCTTTCTTT
cdr3_aa: CASSPGDPREAFF

v_call: TRBV27
j_call: TRBJ1-4
clone_size: -
d_call: -
cdr3_nt: TGTGCCAGCAGCCGAGGGCAGGCAACTAATGAAAAACTGTTTTTT
cdr3_aa: CASSRGQATNEKLFF

v_call: TRBV18
j_call: TRBJ2-6
clone_size: -
d_call: -
cdr3_nt: TGTGCCAGCTCACCTGGCCAGGGCAGCTCTGGGGCCAACGTCCTGACTTTC
cdr3_aa: CASSPGQGSSGANVLTF

v_call: TRBV15
j_call: TRBJ2-2
clone_size: -
d_call: TRBD2
cdr3_nt: TGTGCCACCAGCAGAGATGAGCTAGCGGAGAGGGCCGGGGAGCTGTTTTTT
cdr3_aa: CATSRDELAERAGELFF

v_call: TRBV5-6
j_call: TRBJ2-7
clone_size: few
d_call: TRBD1
cdr3_nt: TGTGCCAGCAGCTTGGGACAGGGGGACATCTACGAGCAGTACTTC
cdr3_aa: CASSLGQGDIYEQYF

v_call: TRBV7-9
j_call: TRBJ1-3
clone_size: -
d_call: TRBD1
cdr3_nt: TGTGCCAGCAGCTTAAGTACAGGGGTAGGAAACACCATATATTTT
cdr3_aa: CASSLSTGVGNTIYF

v_call: TRBV5-1
j_call: TRBJ1-6
clone_size: -
d_call: TRBD1
cdr3_nt: TGCGCCAGCAGCCCCGGGAGGGGGCCCACGAGGGATAATTCACCCCTCCACTTT
cdr3_aa: CASSPGRGPTRDNSPLHF

v_call: TRBV7-9
j_call: TRBJ1-5
clone_size: once
d_call: TRBD1
cdr3_nt: TGTGCCAGCAGCTTAGCTACAGGGGCCCCCGGGAATCCCCAGCATTTT
cdr3_aa: CASSLATGAPGNPQHF

v_call: TRBV5-1
j_call: TRBJ2-7
clone_size: -
d_call: -
cdr3_nt: TGCGCCAGCAGCTTGGGGCGGGACTACGAGCAGTACTTC
cdr3_aa: CASSLGRDYEQYF

v_call: TRBV7-2
j_call: TRBJ2-7
clone_size: -
d_call: -
cdr3_nt: TGTGCCAGCAGCGGTTCGGGCTACGAGCAGTACTTC
cdr3_aa: CASSGSGYEQYF

v_call: TRBV2
j_call: TRBJ2-5
clone_size: once
d_call: TRBD2
cdr3_nt: TGTGCCAGCAGTGAAGAGTTGAGCGGGAACCAAGAGACCCAGTACTTC
cdr3_aa: CASSEELSGNQETQYF

v_call: TRBV6-1
j_call: TRBJ2-7
clone_size: -
d_call: -
cdr3_nt: TGTGCCAGCAGCTTAGAACAGCATTTTTACGAGCAGTACTTC
cdr3_aa: CASSLEQHFYEQYF

v_call: TRBV21-1
j_call: TRBJ2-5
clone_size: -
d_call: -
cdr3_nt: TGTGCCAGCAGCCCTCGACTAGCCAGCGAGACCCAGTACTTC
cdr3_aa: CASSPRLASETQYF

v_call: TRBV6-5
j_call: TRBJ2-2
clone_size: -
d_call: -
cdr3_nt: TGTGCCAGCAGATCACTTACGAACACCGGGGAGCTGTTTTTT
cdr3_aa: CASRSLTNTGELFF

v_call: TRBV15
j_call: TRBJ1-4
clone_size: -
d_call: -
cdr3_nt: TGTGCCACCAGCAGCGACGGCGGGGCAACTAATGAAAAACTGTTTTTT
cdr3_aa: CATSSDGGATNEKLFF

v_call: TRBV4-2
j_call: TRBJ2-7
clone_size: -
d_call: TRBD2
cdr3_nt: TGTGCCAGCACCCGGGGGGGCCAGGATGAGCAGTACTTC
cdr3_aa: CASTRGGQDEQYF

v_call: TRBV19
j_call: TRBJ1-6
clone_size: -
d_call: -
cdr3_nt: TGTGCCAGTAGCACAGGTTTCACCCTCCACTTT
cdr3_aa: CASSTGFTLHF

v_call: TRBV11-1
j_call: TRBJ1-2
clone_size: -
d_call: TRBD1
cdr3_nt: TGTGCCAGCAGCTTAGATGCCGGGACAGGGCGGTGGTATGGCTACACCTTC
cdr3_aa: CASSLDAGTGRWYGYTF

v_call: TRBV27
j_call: TRBJ2-3
clone_size: -
d_call: TRBD1
cdr3_nt: TGTGCCAGCAGTCCGAGGACAGGGACCCCGCTTTTT
cdr3_aa: CASSPRTGTPLF

v_call: TRBV6-6
j_call: TRBJ2-7
clone_size: -
d_call: -
cdr3_nt: TGTGCCAGCAGTTTCCTCGAGGCCCGCGAGCAGTACTTC
cdr3_aa: CASSFLEAREQYF